This passage covers 23 T cell receptor beta chains from one sample sequenced in a study of blood T cell repertoires in COVID-19. The data were produced by immunoSEQ multiplex PCR, yet TCRdb's version contains in-frame clones alone and is incomplete. The top ten clones hold just under 3% of a sample with about 140,000 clones, roughly 85% of them seen once. The sequenced material came from peripheral blood. Receptors originate from a man in his fifties or sixties with acute or convalescent COVID-19.

The chain is built from TRBV18 and TRBJ2-1; 11 nucleotides agree with TRBD2. The germline gives CDR1 KGHSH, CDR2 LQKENI. The CDR3 sequence is 15 residues long. V shed 3 bases and J 9 bases; nucleotides not matched to a gene: 7. DNA of the CDR3: TGTGCCAGCTCACCCGAACTAGCGGGAGACACTGAGCAGTTCTTC. This codes for CASSPELAGDTEQFF.

J is TRBJ1-2 and V is TRBV10-3; 8 bases agree with TRBD1. The junction had 12 bases not matched to a gene; V was cut back by 5 bases and J by 7 bases. The CDR3 has 15 residues. Germline V lookup: CDR1 ENHRY, CDR2 SYGVKD. CDR3 DNA: TGTGCCATCAGTATCACAGGGGGTGAAGAGTCTGGCTACACCTTC. Encoded protein: CAISITGGEESGYTF.

This clone was picked up one time. The gene calls are TRBV10-3 and TRBJ1-2, with D possibly TRBD1 on 5 matching bases. This CDR3 is built from 14 residues. In germline, CDR1 is ENHRY, CDR2 SYGVKD. With 11 bases removed from V and 4 bases from J, the gap between germline ends came to 20 bases. The CDR3 spells CALRGGGRSYGYTF. The CDR3 DNA is TGTGCCCTCCGTGGGGGGGGGAGAAGCTATGGCTACACCTTC.

The chain carries TRBV6-5 and TRBJ1-2; D possibly corresponds to TRBD1 (6 bases). Germline CDR1 reads MNHEY; CDR2 reads SVGAGI. The V gene lost 0 bases and the J gene lost 4 bases, with 12 bases spanning the gap. The CDR3 spans 15 residues. For the CDR3, the DNA is TGTGCCAGCAGTTACTCAGGGGCAGGGGTCTATGGCTACACCTTC. Translating gives CASSYSGAGVYGYTF.

The gene calls are TRBV12-3 or TRBV12-4 and TRBJ2-3, with 8 bases aligning to TRBD2. This CDR3 is 13 amino acids long. V shed 3 bases and J 7 bases; nucleotides not matched to a gene: 3. The CDR3 nucleotides are TGTGCCAGCAGTTTGCCGGGGGGGCATACGCAGTATTTT. Amino acid sequence: CASSLPGGHTQYF.

V usage is TRBV13 and J usage is TRBJ2-7; 7 bases fit TRBD2. Germline CDR1 PRHDT, CDR2 FYEKMQ (reference sequence). With V trimmed by 1 base and J by 2 bases, 2 bases remained unmatched. CDR3 size: 14 residues. The CDR3 DNA follows: TGTGCCAGCAGCTTAGCAGGACTAGCCTACGAGCAGTACTTC. As protein: CASSLAGLAYEQYF.

The chain couples TRBV18 to TRBJ1-5; maybe TRBD1 (5 bases). The germline CDR1 and CDR2 sequences are KGHSH and LQKENI. The CDR3 covers 16 residues. V gave up 6 bases and J gave up 2 bases, with 17 bases separating them. The CDR3 is CASSQQVFEGNQPQHF. CDR3 bases: TGTGCCAGCTCCCAACAGGTCTTCGAGGGCAATCAGCCCCAGCATTTT.

This sequence joins TRBV2 and TRBJ2-5; TRBD2 aligns across 9 bases. The V gene end was trimmed by 6 bases and the J gene end by 5 bases; junction bases not matched to a gene: 7. Germline V gives CDR1 SNHLY, CDR2 FYNNEI. CDR3 length: 14 residues. The CDR3 loop is CASSHTGTSETQYF. The CDR3 bases are TGTGCCAGCAGCCACACCGGGACTAGCGAGACCCAGTACTTC. The whole variable domain, filled in from reference TRBV2 and TRBJ2-5, reads EPEVTQTPSHQVTQMGQEVILRCVPISNHLYFYWYRQILGQKVEFLVSFYNNEISEKSEIFDDQFSVERPDGSNFTLKIRSTKLEDSAMYFCASSHTGTSETQYFGPGTRLLVL.

Here the CDR3 DNA reads TGTGCCAGCTCTCCGGGACAGGCGTTTGATGGCTACACCTTC. Its protein is CASSPGQAFDGYTF. The rearrangement uses TRBV18 and TRBJ1-2; 8 nucleotides match TRBD1. V trimming: 6 bases; J trimming: 6 bases; junction bases outside the gene matches: 9. Germline V gene data show CDR1 as KGHSH and CDR2 as LQKENI. The CDR3 runs 14 residues.

The rearrangement uses TRBV7-6 and TRBJ2-7, with 11 bases fitting TRBD2. There are 16 residues in the CDR3. Trimming took 1 base from V and 5 from J; bases not matched to a gene: 7. Germline V CDR1 and CDR2: SGHVS, FNYEAQ. CDR3 sequence (DNA): TGTGCCAGCAGCTTAGTGGTAGCGGGAGGGAATCACGAGCAGTACTTC. Encoded protein: CASSLVVAGGNHEQYF.

This clone was counted only a few times. V usage is TRBV12-3 or TRBV12-4 and J usage is TRBJ1-2; 7 bases agree with TRBD1. With V trimmed by 5 bases and J by 6 bases, 6 bases remained unmatched. CDR3 length: 13 amino acids. The CDR3 protein is CASSIWTGDGYTF. The CDR3 bases are TGTGCCAGCAGTATCTGGACAGGAGATGGCTACACCTTC.

The J gene is TRBJ2-3, the V gene TRBV11-2; no firm D call. Germline values: CDR1 SGHAT, CDR2 FQNNGV. The CDR3 consists of 14 residues. The V end lost 7 bases, the J end lost 1 base, and 12 bases lay between the germline ends. The CDR3 bases are TGTGCCAGCATGAACGTCCGGGGCACAGATACGCAGTATTTT. This encodes CASMNVRGTDTQYF.

J is TRBJ2-2 and V is TRBV7-3, with D perhaps matching TRBD2 (6 bases). The V and J ends lost 5 bases and 6 bases respectively, with 16 bases between them. CDR1 SGHTA and CDR2 FQGTGA come from the germline V gene. The CDR3 has 15 residues. The CDR3 DNA follows: TGTGCCAGCAGCCCCATAGTCGGAGGGCCCGGGGAGCTGTTTTTT. Its translation is CASSPIVGGPGELFF.

This clone was seen a handful of times. J is TRBJ2-7 and V is TRBV10-3; possible D gene TRBD1, 6 bases. CDR3 length: 16 residues. Germline CDR1 ENHRY, CDR2 SYGVKD. Trimming pared 6 bases from V and 1 base from J, leaving 19 bases between. CDR3 sequence reads: CAIRKAGTKNSYEQYF. The CDR3 DNA is TGTGCCATCAGGAAAGCCGGGACAAAAAATTCCTACGAGCAGTACTTC.

Points on this clone: At the DNA level, this CDR3 is encoded by other sequences in the same sample as well. The rearrangement joins TRBV25-1 to TRBJ1-6; no firm D call. V lost 1 base and J 9 bases, leaving 7 bases between the germline ends. Germline CDR1 MGHDK, CDR2 SYGVNS. This CDR3 contains 13 residues. CDR3 nucleotides: TGTGCCAGCAGTGAATCGGGGAGTTCACCCCTCCACTTT. Its protein is CASSESGSSPLHF.

This clone appeared a few times. Additional DNA sequences in this sample encode the identical CDR3. The chain carries TRBV2 and TRBJ1-1; maybe TRBD1 (6 bases). The germline V gene has CDR1 SNHLY and CDR2 FYNNEI. The CDR3 length is 13 residues. V lost 6 bases and J lost 1, with 9 bases in between. The CDR3 protein is CASRGQPNTEAFF. The CDR3 bases are TGTGCCAGCAGAGGACAGCCGAACACTGAAGCTTTCTTT.

This chain connects TRBV6-5 to TRBJ2-7, with 7 bases that match TRBD2. The CDR3 is made up of 15 amino acids. After removal of 8 bases from V and 2 bases from J, the junction contained 12 bases not matched to a gene. Germline CDR1 reads MNHEY; CDR2 reads SVGAGI. This CDR3 is CASGGWGGETYEQYF. CDR3 nucleotides: TGTGCCAGCGGAGGCTGGGGGGGGGAAACCTACGAGCAGTACTTC.

The chain joins TRBV10-1 to TRBJ1-5, with 7 bases fitting TRBD1. CDR1 and CDR2 (germline): WNHNN, SYGVQD (reference sequence). V lost 9 bases, J lost 0 bases, and 11 bases stayed unmatched. The CDR3 is 16 residues long. The CDR3: CASGGRGRRSNQPQHF. The CDR3 region has the DNA TGCGCCAGTGGCGGGAGGGGGCGACGTAGCAATCAGCCCCAGCATTTT.

Only one count was recorded for this clone. The rearrangement links TRBV28 to TRBJ1-6, with D perhaps TRBD1 (5 bases). This CDR3 comprises 16 residues. Trimming took 1 base from V and 0 from J, leaving 7 bases between them. Germline V lookup: CDR1 MDHEN, CDR2 SYDVKM. The CDR3 bases are TGTGCCAGCAGTTTATACAGGAGCTCCTATAATTCACCCCTCCACTTT. It encodes CASSLYRSSYNSPLHF. Looking up the rest from reference TRBV28 and TRBJ1-6 gives the full variable domain: DVKVTQSSRYLVKRTGEKVFLECVQDMDHENMFWYRQDPGLGLRLIYFSYDVKMKEKGDIPEGYSVSREKKERFSLILESASTNQTSMYLCASSLYRSSYNSPLHFGNGTRLTVT.

The rearrangement uses TRBV4-1 and TRBJ2-7; 8 bases agree with TRBD1. The CDR3 is 19 residues long. V shed 1 base, J shed 1 base, and the junction held 15 bases outside the gene matches. Per the germline V gene, CDR1 is MGHRA and CDR2 is YSYEKL. The CDR3 reads CASSQGTIDGTGGSYEQYF. The CDR3 nucleotides are TGCGCCAGCAGCCAAGGCACTATAGACGGGACAGGAGGGTCCTACGAGCAGTACTTC.

The gene calls are TRBV15 and TRBJ2-5; no clear D. Germline CDR1 is LNHNV and CDR2 is YYDKDF (reference sequence). Trimming shortened V by 5 bases and J by 6 bases, and 16 bases separated the two germline ends. The CDR3 is 14 amino acids. The CDR3: CATSWPQRRQTQYF. CDR3 nucleotide sequence: TGTGCCACCAGCTGGCCCCAGCGCCGGCAGACCCAGTACTTC.

The chain joins TRBV15 to TRBJ2-7, with D maybe TRBD2 (5 bases). Trimming pared 3 bases from V and 4 bases from J, leaving 13 bases between. The CDR3 consists of 14 residues. Germline V gene data show CDR1 as LNHNV and CDR2 as YYDKDF (reference sequence). In nucleotides, the CDR3 is TGTGCCACCAGCAGTCATGAGGGTTATTACGAGCAGTACTTC. Amino acids: CATSSHEGYYEQYF.

The chain recombines TRBV27 with TRBJ2-3, with TRBD2 identical over 12 bases. The CDR3 covers 16 residues. Trimming cost V 4 bases and J 6 bases; bases outside gene matches: 8. CDR1 and CDR2 (germline): MNHEY, SMNVEV (reference sequence). CDR3 region: CASSSSTSGGLDTQYF. CDR3 nucleotides: TGTGCCAGCAGTTCCTCGACTAGCGGGGGTTTGGATACGCAGTATTTT.